The 23 T cell receptor beta chains in this list originate from one sample, sequenced in a study of tumor-infiltrating lymphocytes in oesophageal squamous cell carcinoma. A single record per CDR3 protein comes from TCRdb applying MiXCR to the PCR reads. The profile shows 23,000 or so distinct CDR3 sequences, under 40% of them singletons. What was sequenced was esophageal tumor tissue. The receptors were gathered from a male donor with esophageal squamous cell carcinoma.

This clonotype was seen more than once but under ten times. The J gene is TRBJ2-5, the V gene TRBV7-8, with D possibly being TRBD1 (7 bases). This CDR3 is built from 17 residues. Germline V lookup: CDR1 SGHVS, CDR2 FQNEAQ. The V end lost 5 bases, the J end lost 3 bases, and 22 bases lay between the germline ends. CDR3 DNA: TGTGCCAGCAGCATAATCCAATACAGGGGCGGGGAAGAGACCCAGTACTTC. It encodes CASSIIQYRGGEETQYF.

In its sample, this clonotype was seen many times. The chain links TRBV2 to TRBJ2-3; perhaps TRBD1 as D (9 bases). Germline V gene lookup returns CDR1 SNHLY and CDR2 FYNNEI. The V and J ends lost 8 bases and 0 bases respectively, with 24 bases between them. The CDR3 has 18 residues. The CDR3 DNA follows: TGTGCCAGCCGGGGGGGACAGGGTTTGATCTCTAGCACAGATACGCAGTATTTT. Its protein is CASRGGQGLISSTDTQYF.

On this clonotype: At one end, the junction sequence differs from germline, possibly due to a read error. The chain employs TRBV7-3 and TRBJ2-3; 12 nucleotides agree with TRBD2. Per the germline V gene, CDR1 is SGHTA and CDR2 is FQGTGA. CDR3 length: 18 residues. CDR3 sequence (DNA): TGTGCCAGCAGCTTAATAGGGCTAGCGGGGGGGCCTTACAATGAGCAGTACTTT. It codes for CASSLIGLAGGPYNEQYF.

This chain joins TRBV9 and TRBJ2-5; 7 bases are a match to TRBD2. Trimming cost V 0 bases and J 11 bases; bases outside gene matches: 13. The V gene's germline CDR1 is SGDLS and CDR2 YYNGEE. The CDR3 runs 15 residues. This chain's CDR3 is CASSVEGGANNEQYF. CDR3 DNA sequence: TGTGCCAGCAGCGTAGAGGGAGGGGCGAACAATGAGCAGTACTTC.

This clonotype occurred many times. The chain couples TRBV6-1 to TRBJ1-1; D uncertain. Germline CDR1 reads MNHNS; CDR2 reads SASEGT. V lost 5 bases and J lost 8, with 9 bases in between. The CDR3 length is 11 residues. The CDR3 is CASSSQREAFF. CDR3 coding DNA: TGTGCCAGCAGTTCTCAGCGAGAAGCTTTCTTT.

A word on this clonotype: A read error may produce the germline difference seen at one junction end. This chain links TRBV27 with TRBJ2-5; 9 bases are a match to TRBD1. Germline CDR1 and CDR2: MNHEY and SMNVEV (reference sequence). This CDR3 is 19 amino acids long. The CDR3 region is CTSSLSFRGQGMSWETQYF. CDR3 nucleotides: TGCACCAGCAGTTTATCTTTCCGGGGACAGGGTATGAGTTGGGAGACCCAGTACTTC.

The chain uses TRBV7-2 and TRBJ1-1, with unresolved D. The DNA matches TRBJ2-2 better at its end, which makes the J call doubtful. The CDR3 covers 12 residues. Germline lookup yields CDR1 SGHTA and CDR2 FQGNSA. The CDR3 DNA follows: TGTGCCAGCAGCCTGTTCCCGGAGGAGCTGTTTTTT. It encodes CASSLFPEELFF.

The genes are TRBV7-2 and TRBJ1-5; 10 positions match TRBD1. V lost 6 bases and J lost 2; bases outside the gene matches: 4. The CDR3 sequence is 15 residues long. CDR1 is SGHTA and CDR2 is FQGNSA in the germline V gene. CDR3 DNA sequence: TGTGCCAGCAGTAGGACAGGGGGAGGCAATCAGCCCCAGCATTTT. This gives the protein CASSRTGGGNQPQHF.

V and J are TRBV7-8 and TRBJ2-1; D is unresolved. V lost 1 base to trimming and J lost 7 bases, with 11 bases between them. CDR1 is SGHVS and CDR2 is FQNEAQ in the germline V gene. This CDR3 spans 14 amino acids. CDR3 region: CASSLGYVGNEQFF. The CDR3 coding sequence is TGTGCCAGCAGCTTAGGCTACGTGGGGAATGAGCAGTTCTTC.

Notes on this clonotype: Likely a read error: the CDR3 ends without its conserved phenylalanine or tryptophan. The DNA is omitted, as the CDR3 cannot be located on it reliably, and the CDR3 follows TCRdb's listing. The chain uses TRBV6-1 and TRBJ2-5; the DNA was not compared with TRBD2, the D call given in the table. Per germline, CDR1 MNHNS and CDR2 SASEGT. Inclusive of both ends, the CDR3 amounts to 14 amino acids. The CDR3 protein is CASRDMGSPLHFGN.

In the case of this clonotype: At one end the junction does not follow the germline gene, possibly because of a read error. The rearrangement links TRBV27 to TRBJ2-1, with D perhaps matching TRBD2 (5 bases). CDR1 and CDR2 from the germline V gene are MNHEY and SMNVEV (reference sequence). The CDR3 loop spans 15 amino acids. The CDR3 DNA reads as TGTGTCAGCAGGCCCCGTCCGGGATTCTACGGTGAGCAGTTCTTC. Translated, it gives CVSRPRPGFYGEQFF.

V and J are TRBV20-1 and TRBJ2-7; 7 bases fit TRBD2. The CDR3 runs 13 residues. Germline loops: CDR1 DFQATT, CDR2 SNEGSKA (reference sequence). With 6 bases clipped from V and 4 bases from J, the junction kept 9 bases outside the gene matches. CDR3 sequence reads: CSAGRVEGYEQYF. The CDR3 nucleotides read TGCAGTGCGGGGAGGGTAGAGGGATACGAGCAGTACTTC.

This clonotype was observed many times. The chain combines TRBV11-2 with TRBJ2-4; D may be TRBD2 (6 bases). Germline V gene lookup returns CDR1 SGHAT and CDR2 FQNNGV. Trimming pared 2 bases from V and 8 bases from J, leaving 13 bases between. This CDR3 has 14 amino acids. In DNA, the CDR3 is TGTGCCAGCAGCTTACTCGCCGGGAGCGACATTCAGTACTTC. As protein: CASSLLAGSDIQYF.

This clonotype was counted at least ten times. V is TRBV6-1 and J is TRBJ1-3, with 7 positions matching TRBD1. There are 17 residues in the CDR3. CDR1 and CDR2 from the germline V gene are MNHNS and SASEGT. J was trimmed by 0 bases and V by 0 bases; bases with no gene match: 5. The CDR3 nucleotides read TGTGCCAGCAGTGAAGCCGGACAGGAAAGCTCTGGAAACACCATATATTTT. Amino acid sequence: CASSEAGQESSGNTIYF.

This clonotype was detected ten times or more. The chain employs TRBV5-6 and TRBJ1-3; D remains ambiguous. V lost 4 bases and J 4 bases, leaving 9 bases between the germline ends. Germline CDR1 is SGHDT and CDR2 is YYEEEE. The CDR3 sequence is 13 residues long. This CDR3 is CASSAGLGNTIYF. The CDR3 region has the DNA TGTGCCAGCAGCGCGGGCCTCGGAAACACCATATATTTT.

This clonotype was detected only a few times. In nucleotides, the CDR3 is TGTGCCAGCAGCTTAAACGGGGTAGCAGAGACCCAGTACTTC. It yields the protein CASSLNGVAETQYF. The chain couples TRBV7-3 to TRBJ2-5, with D possibly being TRBD2 (5 bases). Germline-derived CDR1 and CDR2 are SGHTA and FQGTGA. Trimming removed 1 base at V and 4 bases at J, with 10 bases between. This CDR3 contains 14 residues.

The chain has TRBV3-1 and TRBJ2-1, with a possible D match to TRBD1 (5 bases). CDR1 LGHDT and CDR2 YNNKEL come from the germline V gene (reference sequence). The V end lost 2 bases, the J end lost 7 bases, and 9 bases lay between the germline ends. CDR3 size: 13 residues. Written as DNA, the CDR3 is TGTGCCAGCAGCCAAAGGGGCCTGAATGAGCAGTTCTTC. Its translation: CASSQRGLNEQFF.

This clonotype has a count of ten or more. The chain recombines TRBV12-3 or TRBV12-4 with TRBJ2-7; possible D gene TRBD1, 6 bases. The CDR3 is 16 amino acids. V was cut by 7 bases and J by 1 base, with 20 bases left in between. CDR3 residues: CASTTTGYTGSYEQYF. Written as DNA, the CDR3 is TGTGCCAGCACCACCACAGGGTACACCGGGTCCTACGAGCAGTACTTC.

CDR3 residues: CASSLGLAGEQNEQFF. For the CDR3, the DNA is TGTGCCAGCAGCTTAGGTCTAGCGGGCGAACAGAATGAGCAGTTCTTC. The rearrangement uses TRBV11-2 and TRBJ2-3; 8 bases fit TRBD2. The DNA end lines up better with TRBJ2-1; the J call may be wrong. CDR1 is SGHAT and CDR2 is FQNNGV in the germline V gene. This CDR3 is built from 16 residues.

Details on this clonotype: It is likely a read error, because the conserved phenylalanine at the end of the CDR3 is missing. The DNA is left out, because the CDR3 cannot be placed on it with certainty; the CDR3 is given as TCRdb lists it. The V gene is TRBV11-2, the J gene TRBJ2-7. Ends included, the CDR3 has 14 residues. Germline assignment: CDR1 SGHAT and CDR2 FQNNGV. The CDR3 reads CASSANNYGYTFGS.

This clonotype was detected many times. The chain is built from TRBV6-1 and TRBJ2-1; possible D gene TRBD2, 5 bases. The CDR3 totals 12 residues. The V end lost 10 bases, the J end lost 7 bases, and 14 bases lay between the germline ends. Germline V gene lookup returns CDR1 MNHNS and CDR2 SASEGT. CDR3 loop: CATRAGGNEQFF. The CDR3 coding sequence is TGTGCCACGCGGGCAGGTGGGAATGAGCAGTTCTTC.

This clonotype was observed many times. A clone one base away is much larger, so this may be a read error. The V gene is TRBV7-3, the J gene TRBJ2-5; TRBD2 matches at 8 bases. V was clipped by 6 bases and J by 11 bases; unmatched bases: 20. The CDR3 loop spans 16 amino acids. Germline V lookup: CDR1 SGHTA, CDR2 FQGTGA. The CDR3 loop reads CASSPPGTARGDEQYF. The CDR3 DNA reads TGTGCCAGCAGTCCGCCCGGGACTGCGCGGGGGGATGAGCAGTACTTC.

In the case of this clonotype: The junction differs from germline at one of its ends, possibly a read error. The chain has TRBV7-3 and TRBJ2-3, with D possibly TRBD2 on 6 matching bases. This CDR3 is built from 14 residues. The germline V gene encodes CDR1 SGHTA and CDR2 FQGTGA. The chain's CDR3 is CASSSQVAGNTQYF. CDR3 coding DNA: TGTGCCAGCAGCTCTCAGGTGGCGGGAAATACTCAGTATTTT.